This T cell receptor (beta chain) was captured by sequencing in a study of blood T cell repertoires in COVID-19. In the study overall: Acute and convalescent COVID-19 samples came from the United States, Italy and Spain. PBMCs, B-cell-depleted T cells, or T cells were the source of the cDNA or gDNA that made up the material.

Seattle cases were enrolled at active infection and followed longitudinally. Assay: immunoSEQ multiplex PCR; the TCRdb copy retains only in-frame clones and omits some. The table shows tens of thousands of clones, with around 90% occurring only once. CDR1 and CDR2 (germline): SGHTA, FQGNSA. The CDR3 is 16 residues long. The V and J ends lost 1 base and 0 bases respectively, with 10 bases between them. Concerning this clone: Other DNA sequences from this sample encode an identical CDR3 as well.

This sequence originates from a woman aged 55 to 70 with COVID-19, enrolled during active disease. The source material was peripheral blood. V and J are TRBV7-2 and TRBJ1-5, with D possibly matching TRBD1 (6 bases). This CDR3 reads CASSLGGGRSNQPQHF. In nucleotides, the CDR3 is TGTGCCAGCAGCTTAGGCGGGGGGCGTAGCAATCAGCCCCAGCATTTT. The full variable domain, its missing parts supplied by reference TRBV7-2 and TRBJ1-5, is GAGVSQSPSNKVTEKGKDVELRCDPISGHTALYWYRQSLGQGLEFLIYFQGNSAPDKSGLPSDRFSAERTGGSVSTLTIQRTQQEDSAVYLCASSLGGGRSNQPQHFGDGTRLSIL.